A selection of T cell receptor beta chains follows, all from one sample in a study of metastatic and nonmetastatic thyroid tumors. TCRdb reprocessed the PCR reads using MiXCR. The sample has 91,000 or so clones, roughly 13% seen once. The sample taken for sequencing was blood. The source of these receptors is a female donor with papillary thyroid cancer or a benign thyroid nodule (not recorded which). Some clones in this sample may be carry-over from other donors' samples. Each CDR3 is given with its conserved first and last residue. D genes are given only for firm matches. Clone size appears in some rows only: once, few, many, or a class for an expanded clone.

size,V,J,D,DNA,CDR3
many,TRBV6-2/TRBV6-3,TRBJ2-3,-,TGTGCCAGCAGTACGTACAGGGCCGGCACAGATACGCAGTATTTT,CASSTYRAGTDTQYF
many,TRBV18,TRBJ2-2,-,TGTGCCAGCTCACCGGACCGGAACACCGGGGAGCTGTTTTTT,CASSPDRNTGELFF
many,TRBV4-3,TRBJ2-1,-,TGCGCCAGCAGCCAAGACGGAAGAGGGGGCAATGAGCAGTTCTTC,CASSQDGRGGNEQFF
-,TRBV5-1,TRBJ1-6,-,TGCGCCAGCAGCCGCCAGACAGCAAGCTCCTATAATTCACCCCTCCACTTT,CASSRQTASSYNSPLHF
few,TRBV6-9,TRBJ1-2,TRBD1,TGTGCCAGCAGTTTTCCCCCGGGACAGGACCTCACTTGCTACACCTTC,CASSFPPGQDLTCYTF
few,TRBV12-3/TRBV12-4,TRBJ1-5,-,TGTGCCAGCAGTCTTTCCCGCGGCAATCAGCCCCAGCATTTT,CASSLSRGNQPQHF
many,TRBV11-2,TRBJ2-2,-,TGTGCCAGCACCTCAGTGGGGGGGCGGAACACCGGGGAGCTGTTTTTT,CASTSVGGRNTGELFF
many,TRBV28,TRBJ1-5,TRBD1,TGTGCCAGCAGCCCTAAATGGACAGGGAGACCTCAAGAGCCCCAGCATTTT,CASSPKWTGRPQEPQHF
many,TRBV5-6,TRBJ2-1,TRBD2,TGTGCCAGCAGCTTGGAGGATCTAGCGGGAGGGCTAGGTGAGCAGTTCTTC,CASSLEDLAGGLGEQFF
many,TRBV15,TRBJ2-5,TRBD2,TGTGCCACCAGCACACGGACTAGCGGAAGCGAGACCCAGTACTTC,CATSTRTSGSETQYF
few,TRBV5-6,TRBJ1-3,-,TGTGCCAGCGGGGGCTCTGGAAACACCATATATTTT,CASGGSGNTIYF
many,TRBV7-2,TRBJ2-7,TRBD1,TGTGCCAGCAGCTTAGCGACAGGGGCCTCCTACGAGCAGTACTTC,CASSLATGASYEQYF
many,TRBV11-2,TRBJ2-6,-,TGTGCCAGCAGCCCCCAGGGGACTCTCCTCGCAGGGGCCAACGTCCTGACTTTC,CASSPQGTLLAGANVLTF
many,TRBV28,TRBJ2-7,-,TGTGCCAGCAGACTAGGGGGGGTGGGGGGGGACGAGAGGGAGCAGTACTTC,CASRLGGVGGDEREQYF
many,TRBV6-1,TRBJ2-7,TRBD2,TGTGCCAGCAGTTCCCCAGGCACTAGCGGGACGGGCGAGCAGTACTTC,CASSSPGTSGTGEQYF
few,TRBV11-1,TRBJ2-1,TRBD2,TGTGCCAGCAGCCCAGAAACCGGGACTACTTACAATGAGCAGTTCTTC,CASSPETGTTYNEQFF
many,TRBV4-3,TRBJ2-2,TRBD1,TGCGCCAGCAGCCGGTACTGGACAGGGAAGACCGGGGAGCTGTTTTTT,CASSRYWTGKTGELFF
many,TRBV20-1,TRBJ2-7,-,TGCAGTGCTAGATCCCCACGAGACCATTACGAGCAGTACTTC,CSARSPRDHYEQYF
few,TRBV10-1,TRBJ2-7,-,TGCGCCAGCAGTGAGAGGACGGGTGTCTTC,CASSERTGVF
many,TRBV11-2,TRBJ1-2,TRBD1,TGTGCCAGCAGCGCCCGCCGGGACAGGGTGGGCGATGGCTACACCTTC,CASSARRDRVGDGYTF
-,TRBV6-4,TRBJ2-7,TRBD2,TGTGCCAGAAGTGAGGTGGGGAGCGGGAGGGACCGGTACGAGCAGTACTTC,CARSEVGSGRDRYEQYF
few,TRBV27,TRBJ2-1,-,TGTGCCAGCAGTCAAGACCCCGTCGCCGATCTTCTACAAGGTGAGCAGTTCTTC,CASSQDPVADLLQGEQFF
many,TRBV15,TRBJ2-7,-,TGTGCCACCAGCCCCTTGGGGGGCAGGTACGAGCAGTACTTC,CATSPLGGRYEQYF
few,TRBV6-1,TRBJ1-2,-,TGTGCCAGCGCCCCCGGGGGCAACTATGGCTACACCTTC,CASAPGGNYGYTF
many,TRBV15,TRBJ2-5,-,TGTGCCACCAGCATTCGACCGGGCAAAGAGACCCAGTACTTC,CATSIRPGKETQYF
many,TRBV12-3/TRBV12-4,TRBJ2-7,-,TGTGCCAGCAGTCCCCGGCCGGGGCATAGCTCCTACGAGCAGTACTTC,CASSPRPGHSSYEQYF
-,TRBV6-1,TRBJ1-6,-,TGTGCCAGCATAGGGGGTACTCTGAGCTCCTATAATTCACCACTACACTTT,CASIGGTLSSYNSPLHF
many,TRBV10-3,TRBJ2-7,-,TGTGCCATCCAGGCAGGGGTCGACGAGCAGTACTTC,CAIQAGVDEQYF
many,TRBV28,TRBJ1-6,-,TGTGCCAGCAGTACCCGGGGGGGTGGGTATAATTCACCCCTCCACTTT,CASSTRGGGYNSPLHF
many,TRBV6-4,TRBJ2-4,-,TGTGCCAGCAGTGAAAGAGTTTCTTGCGATGTAAACATTCAGTACTTC,CASSERVSCDVNIQYF
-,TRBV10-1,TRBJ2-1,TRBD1,TGCGCCAACAGACATGGGACAGGGGTGATGCGGAATGAGCAGTTCTTC,CANRHGTGVMRNEQFF
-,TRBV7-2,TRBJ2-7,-,TGTGACAGCAGGGGAACAGGGTACAACGAGCAGTACTTC,CDSRGTGYNEQYF
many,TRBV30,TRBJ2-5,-,TGTGCCTGGAGTGGGGGTAGGGAGACCCAGTACTTC,CAWSGGRETQYF
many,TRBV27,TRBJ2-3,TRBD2,TGTGCCAGCAGTTTAAATCCTAGCGGGTCAGATACGCAGTATTTT,CASSLNPSGSDTQYF
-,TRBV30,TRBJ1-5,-,TGTGTCAGGAGTAAGAACACCGATCAGCCCCAGCATTTT,CVRSKNTDQPQHF
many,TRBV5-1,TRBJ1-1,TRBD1,TGCGCCAGCAGCCGAAGGACAGGACTGAACACTGAAGCTTTCTTT,CASSRRTGLNTEAFF
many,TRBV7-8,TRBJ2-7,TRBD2,TGTGCCAGCAGCTTAGGGGGGGGTTACGAGCAGTACTTC,CASSLGGGYEQYF
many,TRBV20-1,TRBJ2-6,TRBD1,TGCAGTGCTAGTGATCTTCGGGACAGCCATCCTGGGGCCAACGTCCTGACTTTC,CSASDLRDSHPGANVLTF
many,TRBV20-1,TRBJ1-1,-,TGCAGTGCCGCCCCTATGAACACTGAAGCTTTCTTT,CSAAPMNTEAFF
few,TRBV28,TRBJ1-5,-,TGTTCCAGCAGTCGCCCATGGGGACGGAGTATCAATCATCCCCAGCATTTT,CSSSRPWGRSINHPQHF
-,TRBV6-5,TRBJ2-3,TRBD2,TGTGCCAGCAACTTTGCTAGCGGGGATACTCCAGGGGATACGCAGTATTTT,CASNFASGDTPGDTQYF
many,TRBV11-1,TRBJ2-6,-,TGTGCCAGCAGCCAAGGGGCACGCTCTGGGGCCAACGTCCTGACTTTC,CASSQGARSGANVLTF
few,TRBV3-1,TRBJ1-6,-,TGTGCCAGCAGCTACAGGGCTTCACCCCTCCACTTT,CASSYRASPLHF
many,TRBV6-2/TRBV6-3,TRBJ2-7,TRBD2,TGTGCCAGCAGTTACTCGTCTAGCGGAGCCTACGAGCAGTACTTC,CASSYSSSGAYEQYF
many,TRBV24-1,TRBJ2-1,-,TGTGCCACCAGTGATCCCCTGTACAATGAGCAGTTCTTC,CATSDPLYNEQFF
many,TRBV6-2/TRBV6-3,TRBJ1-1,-,TGTGCCAGCAGTGCCCTCAGGTCCGATCTCACTGAAGCTTTCTTT,CASSALRSDLTEAFF
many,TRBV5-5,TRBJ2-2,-,TGTGCCAGCAGCTTCCCCCCTGGGGGCGCCGGGGAGCTGTTTTTT,CASSFPPGGAGELFF
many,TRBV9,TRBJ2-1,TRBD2,TGTGCCAGCAGCGCCGCTAGCGGGAGGGGCAATGAGCAGTTCTTC,CASSAASGRGNEQFF
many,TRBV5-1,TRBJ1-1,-,TGCGCCAGCAGTCTTGTTAAGAAGGGACAAAACACTGAAGCTTTCTTT,CASSLVKKGQNTEAFF
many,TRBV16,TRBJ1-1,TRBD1,TGTGCCAGCAGCCAATCGGGACAGATGAACACTGAAGCTTTCTTT,CASSQSGQMNTEAFF
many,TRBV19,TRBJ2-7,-,TGTGCCAGTGGGACACTCAGCTCCTACGAGCAGTACTTC,CASGTLSSYEQYF
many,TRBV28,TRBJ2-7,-,TGTGCCAGCAGTTCCCACAACGAGCAGTACTTC,CASSSHNEQYF